The 26 T cell receptor beta chains reported below all come from one sample, sequenced in a study of blood T cell repertoires in COVID-19. Using immunoSEQ multiplex PCR, the repertoire was profiled, and TCRdb retains in-frame clones only, with some absent. The repertoire holds about 52,000 clones, 65% to 85% seen once, with more than 20% in the top ten. The sequenced sample consisted of peripheral blood. These receptor sequences come from a woman older than 75 with COVID-19, enrolled during active disease.

This sequence joins TRBV4-2 and TRBJ2-5; D is possibly TRBD1 (6 bases). Trimming removed 4 bases from V and 2 bases from J, with 11 bases in between. The CDR3 covers 14 residues. CDR1 and CDR2 from the germline V gene are LGHNA and YNFKEQ. Here the CDR3 reads CASSLSQGQETQYF. The CDR3 DNA follows: TGTGCCAGCAGCCTTTCCCAGGGGCAAGAGACCCAGTACTTC.

This chain joins TRBV30 and TRBJ2-7; 10 bases map to TRBD1. The CDR3 sequence is 14 residues long. Trimming removed 0 bases from V and 5 bases from J; junction bases left unmatched: 4. Germline CDR1 is GTSNPN and CDR2 is SVGIG (reference sequence). The CDR3 DNA reads as TGTGCCTGGAGTGTAGGGACAGGGGTCCACGAGCAGTACTTC. This sequence encodes CAWSVGTGVHEQYF.

The chain has TRBV29-1 and TRBJ1-2; D may be TRBD1 (5 bases). V was pared by 2 bases and J by 8 bases, with 15 bases between. Germline loops: CDR1 SQVTM, CDR2 ANQGSEA. The CDR3 runs to 13 residues. Written as DNA, the CDR3 is TGCAGCGTTGAACGGCAGGGTGTCTTAGGCTACACCTTC. Translated, it gives CSVERQGVLGYTF. The variable domain in full, with the rest retrieved from reference TRBV29-1 and TRBJ1-2, is SAVISQKPSRDICQRGTSLTIQCQVDSQVTMMFWYRQQPGQSLTLIATANQGSEATYESGFVIDKFPISRPNLTFSTLTVSNMSPEDSSIYLCSVERQGVLGYTFGSGTRLTVV.

The chain is built from TRBV11-1 and TRBJ2-1; 8 bases are shared with TRBD1. CDR3 length: 16 residues. Per the germline V gene, CDR1 is SGHAT and CDR2 is FQDESV (reference sequence). V lost 5 bases, J lost 1 base, and 7 bases stayed unmatched. The CDR3 sequence: CASSPQGALSYNEQFF. The CDR3 nucleotides are TGTGCCAGCAGCCCTCAGGGGGCTCTATCCTACAATGAGCAGTTCTTC.

The table lists this clone with a count of one. DNA for the CDR3: TGTGCCACCAGTGATTTTGAGGGCCTAGCGGGAGAAACAGATACGCAGTATTTT. It codes for CATSDFEGLAGETDTQYF. The chain employs TRBV24-1 and TRBJ2-3; 10 bases are shared with TRBD2. The CDR3 is 18 amino acids. V was pared by 1 base and J by 3 bases, with 9 bases of the junction left unmatched. Germline V gives CDR1 KGHDR, CDR2 SFDVKD.

The J gene is TRBJ1-2, the V gene TRBV7-9, with D perhaps matching TRBD1 (5 bases). V lost 5 bases to trimming and J lost 6 bases, with 19 bases between them. CDR3 length equals 15 residues. Germline V gene lookup returns CDR1 SEHNR and CDR2 FQNEAQ (reference sequence). The CDR3 loop is CASSPGWGGLDGYTF. CDR3 nucleotide sequence: TGTGCCAGCAGCCCCGGGTGGGGGGGACTTGATGGCTACACCTTC.

The genes are TRBV20-1 and TRBJ2-3; D not certain. V lost 2 bases to trimming and J lost 5 bases, with 5 bases between them. CDR3 length: 11 residues. CDR1 and CDR2 (germline): DFQATT, SNEGSKA (reference sequence). CDR3 sequence reads: CSARRVDTQYF. CDR3 bases: TGCAGTGCTAGACGGGTAGATACGCAGTATTTT.

This clone is judged medium-sized. The J gene is TRBJ2-7, the V gene TRBV7-9; TRBD2 aligns across 14 bases. Germline V gene lookup returns CDR1 SEHNR and CDR2 FQNEAQ (reference sequence). With V trimmed by 5 bases and J by 7 bases, 13 bases remained unmatched. CDR3 length equals 17 residues. The CDR3 nucleotides are TGTGCCAGCAGCCTCAGACTAGCGGGAGGGAAGGGTGGAGAGCAGTACTTC. This gives the protein CASSLRLAGGKGGEQYF.

This chain connects TRBV25-1 to TRBJ2-5; possibly TRBD2 for D (5 bases). Germline values: CDR1 MGHDK, CDR2 SYGVNS. This CDR3 is built from 13 residues. Trimming left V 1 base short and J 2 bases short, with 5 bases between. Written as DNA, the CDR3 is TGTGCCAGCAGTGAATGGGAGCAAGAGACCCAGTACTTC. Its translation: CASSEWEQETQYF.

This clone was counted once. The CDR3 DNA follows: TGTGCCAGCAGTGGGGGGGGCCAAGAGACCCAGTACTTC. Translating it yields CASSGGGQETQYF. The chain joins TRBV11-3 to TRBJ2-5; 7 nucleotides match TRBD2. The CDR3 has 13 residues. Germline V gene data show CDR1 as SGHNT and CDR2 as YENEEA. V shed 6 bases, J shed 1 base, and the junction held 2 bases outside the gene matches.

This chain uses TRBV27 with TRBJ2-1, with 9 bases lining up with TRBD2. CDR1 and CDR2 (germline): MNHEY, SMNVEV (reference sequence). The ends lost 0 bases at V and 12 bases at J; junction bases unmatched: 12. CDR3 length: 16 amino acids. The CDR3 DNA sequence: TGTGCCAGCAGTTTATCTAGCGGGAGTCTACAATTTACGCAGTTCTTC. It specifies CASSLSSGSLQFTQFF.

The chain joins TRBV6-5 to TRBJ2-7; D possibly corresponds to TRBD2 (6 bases). From germline, CDR1 is MNHEY and CDR2 SVGAGI. The V gene lost 11 bases and the J gene lost 0 bases, with 17 bases spanning the gap. This CDR3 comprises 14 residues. CDR3 amino acids: CAAAGGHSSYEQYF. The CDR3 DNA sequence: TGTGCCGCAGCAGGAGGGCACAGCTCCTACGAGCAGTACTTC.

The rearrangement uses TRBV15 and TRBJ1-3, with 7 bases that match TRBD1. Germline V gives CDR1 LNHNV, CDR2 YYDKDF (reference sequence). V gave up 0 bases and J gave up 3 bases; unmatched junction bases: 8. There are 17 residues in the CDR3. The CDR3 bases are TGTGCCACCAGCAGAGAGGAAGGGGGCAACTTTGGAAACACCATATATTTT. Translation gives CATSREEGGNFGNTIYF.

The chain carries TRBV18 and TRBJ2-1, with 11 positions matching TRBD2. The germline V gene encodes CDR1 KGHSH and CDR2 LQKENI. V trimming: 2 bases; J trimming: 6 bases; junction bases outside the gene matches: 3. The CDR3 has 15 residues. CDR3 loop: CASSPTSGRTNEQFF. CDR3 nucleotide sequence: TGTGCCAGCTCACCAACTAGCGGGAGAACCAATGAGCAGTTCTTC.

The chain is built from TRBV7-3 and TRBJ2-3; 9 bases align to TRBD2. V lost 2 bases to trimming and J lost 3 bases; unmatched junction nucleotides: 6. CDR1 and CDR2 from the germline V gene are SGHTA and FQGTGA. The CDR3 totals 16 residues. This CDR3 is CASSLGAGGPTDTQYF. The CDR3 DNA reads TGTGCCAGCAGCTTAGGGGCGGGAGGGCCGACAGATACGCAGTATTTT.

In DNA, the CDR3 is TGTGCCAGCAGCACACAGGGCTACGAGCAGTACTTC. Translated: CASSTQGYEQYF. The chain couples TRBV7-9 to TRBJ2-7; possibly TRBD1 for D (6 bases). V lost 5 bases and J lost 3, with 8 bases in between. CDR3 length equals 12 residues. Germline V CDR1 and CDR2: SEHNR, FQNEAQ (reference sequence).

The chain couples TRBV6-6 to TRBJ2-3; no reliable D call. Germline CDR1 reads MNHNY; CDR2 reads SVGAGI (reference sequence). The CDR3 totals 12 residues. CDR3 in amino acids: CAAGRSTDTQYF. DNA of the CDR3: TGTGCAGCCGGTCGGAGCACAGATACGCAGTATTTT.

This clone was observed a handful of times. This chain connects TRBV7-2 to TRBJ1-1; 7 bases are shared with TRBD1. CDR1 is SGHTA and CDR2 is FQGNSA in the germline V gene. J was trimmed by 11 bases and V by 4 bases; bases with no gene match: 10. The CDR3 runs 13 residues. CDR3 sequence (DNA): TGTGCCAGCAGCTGGGGCGCGACAGGGCACGCTTTCTTT. This sequence encodes CASSWGATGHAFF.

V usage is TRBV2 and J usage is TRBJ2-1; 8 bases line up with TRBD1. From germline, CDR1 is SNHLY and CDR2 FYNNEI. The CDR3 covers 15 residues. After removal of 1 base from V and 8 bases from J, the junction contained 7 bases not matched to a gene. Here the CDR3 DNA reads TGTGCCAGCAGTGAAGGCCTCAGGGGGCGCGATGAGCAGTTCTTC. Protein product: CASSEGLRGRDEQFF.

This chain uses TRBV4-1 with TRBJ2-7, with 9 nucleotides matching TRBD1. CDR3 length equals 14 residues. Germline V gives CDR1 MGHRA, CDR2 YSYEKL. Losses at the gene ends were 1 base for V and 3 bases for J; bases not matched to a gene: 1. CDR3 bases: TGCGCCAGCAGCCAAGGGGACAGGGACTACGAGCAGTACTTC. This translates into CASSQGDRDYEQYF.

This clone came up once. V usage is TRBV18 and J usage is TRBJ2-2; perhaps TRBD1 as D (5 bases). V was pared by 3 bases and J by 1 base, with 15 bases between. This CDR3 is 17 amino acids long. Germline V CDR1 and CDR2: KGHSH, LQKENI. CDR3 sequence: CASSPSPRQRNTGELFF. For the CDR3, the DNA is TGTGCCAGCTCACCCTCCCCCCGACAGAGGAACACCGGGGAGCTGTTTTTT.

The chain uses TRBV12-3 or TRBV12-4 and TRBJ1-1, with D possibly matching TRBD1 (5 bases). The CDR3 sequence is 13 residues long. Trimming removed 2 bases at V and 5 bases at J, with 9 bases between. CDR3 amino acids: CASSLQGGTEAFF. Written as DNA, the CDR3 is TGTGCCAGCAGTTTACAGGGAGGAACTGAAGCTTTCTTT.

The chain links TRBV19 to TRBJ1-4, with D possibly TRBD1 on 5 matching bases. V lost 7 bases and J 8 bases, leaving 14 bases between the germline ends. The germline V gene encodes CDR1 LNHDA and CDR2 SQIVND (reference sequence). This CDR3 has 13 amino acids. This CDR3 is CASNLAEGEKLFF. The DNA for the CDR3 is TGTGCCAGTAATTTGGCGGAGGGGGAAAAACTGTTTTTT.

The rearrangement links TRBV27 to TRBJ2-1; 10 bases line up with TRBD2. This CDR3 comprises 15 residues. Germline CDR1 reads MNHEY; CDR2 reads SMNVEV (reference sequence). J lost 4 bases, V lost 6 bases, and 6 bases had no gene match. This chain's CDR3 is CASSQGLAVYNEQFF. The DNA for the CDR3 is TGTGCCAGCAGCCAAGGACTAGCGGTATACAATGAGCAGTTCTTC.

The chain couples TRBV20-1 to TRBJ1-3; no reliable D call. Deletions cut 6 bases from V and 8 bases from J, with 11 bases between. Germline lookup yields CDR1 DFQATT and CDR2 SNEGSKA (reference sequence). CDR3 size: 11 residues. CDR3 sequence: CSARLGDTIYF. CDR3 DNA: TGCAGTGCACGTCTAGGTGACACCATATATTTT.

J is TRBJ1-1 and V is TRBV5-8, with TRBD1 as a possible D gene (5 bases). The CDR3 sequence is 14 residues long. V shed 4 bases and J shed 1 base, with 11 bases lying between them. Germline V gives CDR1 SGHTS, CDR2 YDEGEE. The CDR3 nucleotides are TGTGCCAGCAGCCCGGCGGGGGGGAACACTGAAGCTTTCTTT. This encodes CASSPAGGNTEAFF.